Detailed here is one T cell receptor beta chain. The antigen is unknown. V lost 4 bases to trimming and J lost 6 bases, with 17 bases between them. Germline lookup yields CDR1 SGHRS and CDR2 YFSETQ. The CDR3 length is 14 residues. Measured with immunoSEQ multiplex PCR; TCRdb has only the in-frame clones, and not every one. The sample shows about 190,000 clones, approximately 91% of them seen only once. These data are taken from a study of T cell responses to AZD1222 COVID-19 vaccine. Notes on the study in general: Most donors were white British and more were female, and clonal diversity was possibly underestimated.

The sequences come from peripheral blood, collected on day 0 of AZD1222 vaccination. The receptor was derived from an adult in good health. V and J are TRBV5-1 and TRBJ2-7; the D gene is possibly TRBD1 (6 bases). As DNA, the CDR3 is TGCGCCAGCAGCGGGGCAGGGGTTGATAGCGAGCAGTACTTC. As protein: CASSGAGVDSEQYF. The variable domain in full, with the rest retrieved from reference TRBV5-1 and TRBJ2-7, is KAGVTQTPRYLIKTRGQQVTLSCSPISGHRSVSWYQQTPGQGLQFLFEYFSETQRNKGNFPGRFSGRQFSNSRSEMNVSTLELGDSALYLCASSGAGVDSEQYFGPGTRLTVT.